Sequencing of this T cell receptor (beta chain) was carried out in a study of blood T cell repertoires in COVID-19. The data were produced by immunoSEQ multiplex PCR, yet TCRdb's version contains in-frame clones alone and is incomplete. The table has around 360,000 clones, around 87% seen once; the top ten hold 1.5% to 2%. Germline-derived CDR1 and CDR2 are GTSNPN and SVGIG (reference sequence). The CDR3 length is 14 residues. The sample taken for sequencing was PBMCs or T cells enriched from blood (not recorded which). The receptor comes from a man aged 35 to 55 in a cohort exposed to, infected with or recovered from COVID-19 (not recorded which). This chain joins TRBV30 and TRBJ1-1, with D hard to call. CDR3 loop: CASTSGRTDTEAFF. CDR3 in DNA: TGTGCTTCGACGTCAGGCAGAACAGACACTGAAGCTTTCTTT.